These 32 T cell receptor beta chains originate from one sample sequenced in a study of T cell responses to AZD1222 COVID-19 vaccine. Some clones are missing from TCRdb's copy, which holds only in-frame ones; the method was immunoSEQ multiplex PCR. The profile shows approximately 79,000 clones, 80% to 90% of them singletons. The sequenced sample was peripheral blood, obtained on day 0 of AZD1222 vaccination. These receptors were obtained from an adult in good health.

The chain recombines TRBV5-4 with TRBJ1-2, with D tentatively TRBD1 (5 bases). Germline lookup yields CDR1 SGHNT and CDR2 YYREEE (reference sequence). The CDR3 has 15 residues. Trimming removed 4 bases from V and 3 bases from J, with 16 bases in between. The DNA of the CDR3 is TGTGCCAGCAGCCCAAGGGGCGGTGGTGACTATGGCTACACCTTC. Translated: CASSPRGGGDYGYTF.

Of note for this clone: One end of the junction does not line up with germline, which may come from a read error. The V call is TRBV19, the J call TRBJ2-2; 8 bases are shared with TRBD2. The CDR3 spans 16 residues. Per germline, CDR1 LNHDA and CDR2 SQIVND (reference sequence). The DNA for the CDR3 is TGTGCCAGTAGTATTGCGGGGGGAATGTCGACCGGGAAGCTGTTTTTT. It is translated as CASSIAGGMSTGKLFF.

This chain links TRBV19 with TRBJ2-7; possibly TRBD1 for D (5 bases). V was shortened by 3 bases and J by 4 bases, with 10 bases between the two germline ends. This CDR3 is built from 13 residues. Germline-derived CDR1 and CDR2 are LNHDA and SQIVND (reference sequence). The CDR3 protein is CASSIRTTYEQYF. In DNA form, the CDR3 reads TGTGCCAGTAGTATTAGGACAACTTACGAGCAGTACTTC.

This chain's CDR3 is CASSASGTGSSGANVLTF. The DNA of the CDR3 is TGTGCCAGCAGTGCATCCGGGACAGGGTCTTCAGGGGCCAACGTCCTGACTTTC. This rearrangement joins TRBV2 to TRBJ2-6; 9 bases line up with TRBD1. Germline V gene sequence: CDR1 SNHLY, CDR2 FYNNEI. The CDR3 is 18 amino acids. Trimming took 4 bases from V and 4 from J; bases not matched to a gene: 11.

This chain joins TRBV28 and TRBJ2-7; D possibly uses TRBD1 or TRBD2 (5 bases each). From germline, CDR1 is MDHEN and CDR2 SYDVKM. Trimming took off 4 bases at V and 8 bases at J, with 18 bases between the two ends. The CDR3 covers 14 residues. CDR3 sequence: CASSSGTRVAKQYF. In DNA, the CDR3 is TGTGCCAGCAGTTCTGGGACCCGGGTAGCCAAGCAGTACTTC.

The table lists this clone with a few counts. The V call is TRBV3-1 (or the pseudogene TRBV3-2), the J call TRBJ2-1; 7 positions match TRBD2. Germline lookup yields CDR1 LGHDT and CDR2 YNNKEL (reference sequence). The CDR3 is 17 amino acids. Germline trimming cut 1 base from V and 0 bases from J; bases unmatched to any gene: 6. The chain's CDR3 is CASSQGGGGSSYNEQFF. The CDR3 nucleotides read TGTGCCAGCAGCCAAGGGGGCGGGGGTAGCTCCTACAATGAGCAGTTCTTC.

The chain uses TRBV24-1 and TRBJ1-2, with 9 bases that match TRBD1. The CDR3 length is 18 residues. CDR1 is KGHDR, CDR2 SFDVKD, per germline. Germline trimming cut 6 bases from V and 3 bases from J; bases unmatched to any gene: 16. As DNA, the CDR3 is TGTGCCACCAGTCGCCTCCGGGACAGGGAAGAGGCGTACTATGGCTACACCTTC. Protein product: CATSRLRDREEAYYGYTF.

This clone came up once. This rearrangement joins TRBV29-1 to TRBJ1-2; the D gene is possibly TRBD1 (6 bases). The CDR3 consists of 14 residues. Trimming shortened V by 4 bases and J by 4 bases, and 16 bases separated the two germline ends. Germline V gene lookup returns CDR1 SQVTM and CDR2 ANQGSEA. CDR3 amino acids: CSVGPVDRTYGYTF. CDR3 coding DNA: TGCAGCGTTGGCCCGGTGGACAGAACCTATGGCTACACCTTC.

This rearrangement joins TRBV19 to TRBJ1-2, with D uncertain. V gave up 0 bases and J gave up 4 bases, with 9 bases separating them. CDR1 is LNHDA, CDR2 SQIVND, per germline (reference sequence). The CDR3 runs 14 residues. Written as DNA, the CDR3 is TGTGCCAGTAGTATAGATCAAGGGTCCTATGGCTACACCTTC. Its translation is CASSIDQGSYGYTF.

The chain is built from TRBV5-8 and TRBJ1-6; a possible D gene is TRBD1 (5 bases). V was cut by 4 bases and J by 0 bases, with 11 bases left in between. The CDR3 totals 16 residues. Germline loops: CDR1 SGHTS, CDR2 YDEGEE. CDR3 coding DNA: TGTGCCAGCAGCCTGGCAGGGAGCTCCTATAATTCACCCCTCCACTTT. This encodes CASSLAGSSYNSPLHF.

The rearrangement links TRBV5-1 to TRBJ2-3; TRBD2 aligns across 11 bases. CDR3 length: 17 amino acids. Germline V lookup: CDR1 SGHRS, CDR2 YFSETQ. The V gene end was trimmed by 4 bases and the J gene end by 1 base; junction bases not matched to a gene: 8. The CDR3 sequence is CASSLIPTSGGTDTQYF. The CDR3 DNA is TGCGCCAGCAGCCTTATCCCGACTAGCGGGGGCACAGATACGCAGTATTTT.

This chain links TRBV28 with TRBJ2-1; possibly TRBD2 for D (5 bases). From germline, CDR1 is MDHEN and CDR2 SYDVKM. The V gene lost 5 bases and the J gene lost 0 bases, with 14 bases spanning the gap. The CDR3 is 16 amino acids. The CDR3 here is CASSPADQRSYNEQFF. The DNA for the CDR3 is TGTGCCAGCAGTCCAGCGGACCAACGCTCCTACAATGAGCAGTTCTTC.

The chain recombines TRBV6-1 with TRBJ2-1, with D hard to call. The CDR3 contains 14 residues. The germline V gene has CDR1 MNHNS and CDR2 SASEGT. V was pared by 0 bases and J by 6 bases, with 9 bases between. This chain's CDR3 is CASSEARLPNEQFF. The DNA for the CDR3 is TGTGCCAGCAGTGAAGCGAGACTTCCCAATGAGCAGTTCTTC.

The chain links TRBV14 to TRBJ1-1; D is uncertain. The V and J ends lost 4 bases and 4 bases respectively, with 10 bases between them. CDR1 is SGHDN, CDR2 FVKESK, per germline. This CDR3 is 13 amino acids long. CDR3: CASSLYAGTEAFF. CDR3 sequence (DNA): TGTGCCAGCAGCCTTTATGCAGGCACTGAAGCTTTCTTT.

The chain couples TRBV6-5 to TRBJ2-5, with 8 bases identical to TRBD1. Germline trimming cut 5 bases from V and 5 bases from J; bases unmatched to any gene: 7. The CDR3 totals 14 residues. CDR1 MNHEY and CDR2 SVGAGI come from the germline V gene. CDR3 region: CASSNGQGWETQYF. CDR3 nucleotide sequence: TGTGCCAGCAGTAACGGACAGGGATGGGAGACCCAGTACTTC.

This clone was seen a handful of times. The gene calls are TRBV5-1 and TRBJ1-2; 8 bases agree with TRBD1. The CDR3 extends over 14 amino acids. CDR1 and CDR2 from the germline V gene are SGHRS and YFSETQ. Trimming removed 4 bases from V and 8 bases from J; junction bases left unmatched: 10. In DNA form, the CDR3 reads TGCGCCAGCAGCCCCAGGGACAGGCCTGGAGGCTACACCTTC. It codes for CASSPRDRPGGYTF.

The chain recombines TRBV19 with TRBJ2-1, with 11 positions matching TRBD2. The V and J ends lost 7 bases and 7 bases, in that order; junction bases with no gene match: 6. Germline V gene sequence: CDR1 LNHDA, CDR2 SQIVND (reference sequence). The CDR3 runs 14 residues. The CDR3 coding sequence is TGTGCCAGTACCTCGATAGCGGGAGGGAATGAGCAGTTCTTC. Its translation is CASTSIAGGNEQFF.

The chain links TRBV3-1 (or the pseudogene TRBV3-2) to TRBJ2-7; D unresolved. Germline CDR1 and CDR2: LGHDT and YNNKEL (reference sequence). The CDR3 totals 13 residues. The V and J ends lost 0 bases and 6 bases respectively, with 9 bases between them. The CDR3 loop is CASSQDGRAEQYF. The CDR3 coding sequence is TGTGCCAGCAGCCAAGACGGTCGCGCCGAGCAGTACTTC.

This clone has only one observation. This rearrangement joins TRBV28 to TRBJ1-5; D gene uncertain. V gave up 3 bases and J gave up 7 bases, with 7 bases separating them. Germline V gives CDR1 MDHEN, CDR2 SYDVKM. This CDR3 spans 12 amino acids. The DNA of the CDR3 is TGTGCCAGCAGTTTGGTGTGGCAGCCCCAGCATTTT. The encoded protein is CASSLVWQPQHF. The entire variable domain, with the rest obtained from reference TRBV28 and TRBJ1-5, is as follows: DVKVTQSSRYLVKRTGEKVFLECVQDMDHENMFWYRQDPGLGLRLIYFSYDVKMKEKGDIPEGYSVSREKKERFSLILESASTNQTSMYLCASSLVWQPQHFGDGTRLSIL.

V gene TRBV5-4 combines with J gene TRBJ1-4; possibly TRBD1 for D (5 bases). The CDR3 consists of 15 residues. CDR1 SGHNT and CDR2 YYREEE come from the germline V gene (reference sequence). Trimming removed 4 bases at V and 4 bases at J, with 14 bases between. The CDR3 DNA reads as TGTGCCAGCAGCCTTAAGGGACTGCGTAATGAAAAACTGTTTTTT. Protein product: CASSLKGLRNEKLFF.

J is TRBJ1-4 and V is TRBV19; possible D gene TRBD1, 5 bases. From germline, CDR1 is LNHDA and CDR2 SQIVND (reference sequence). The CDR3 covers 14 residues. Trimming stripped 3 bases from V and 8 bases from J, with 13 bases between. For the CDR3, the DNA is TGTGCCAGTAGTATCCAAGGGGCGGGAGAAAAACTGTTTTTT. It yields the protein CASSIQGAGEKLFF.

The CDR3 loop is CASSQVRGGTEAFF. CDR3 DNA sequence: TGTGCCAGCAGCCAAGTTAGGGGCGGCACTGAAGCTTTCTTT. V is TRBV3-1 (or the pseudogene TRBV3-2) and J is TRBJ1-1, with D tentatively TRBD1 (5 bases). The germline V and J ends were trimmed by 1 base and 4 bases, with 10 bases remaining between them. Germline V lookup: CDR1 LGHDT, CDR2 YNNKEL (reference sequence). This CDR3 spans 14 amino acids.

The V gene is TRBV28, the J gene TRBJ1-1; D remains ambiguous. Trimming shortened V by 5 bases and J by 5 bases, and 21 bases separated the two germline ends. The V gene's germline CDR1 is MDHEN and CDR2 SYDVKM. The CDR3 length is 16 residues. The CDR3 nucleotides read TGTGCCAGCAGTCTAAGCCCCGGAAGGGTAAAGACTGAAGCTTTCTTT. It encodes CASSLSPGRVKTEAFF. Full variable domain (missing parts from reference TRBV28 and TRBJ1-1): DVKVTQSSRYLVKRTGEKVFLECVQDMDHENMFWYRQDPGLGLRLIYFSYDVKMKEKGDIPEGYSVSREKKERFSLILESASTNQTSMYLCASSLSPGRVKTEAFFGQGTRLTVV.

The rearrangement joins TRBV27 to TRBJ2-7; D remains ambiguous. Trimming pared 4 bases from V and 6 bases from J, leaving 10 bases between. The CDR3 length is 12 residues. In germline, CDR1 is MNHEY, CDR2 SMNVEV (reference sequence). The CDR3 loop is CASSSTPPEQYF. Written as DNA, the CDR3 is TGTGCCAGCAGTTCGACACCCCCCGAGCAGTACTTC.

The CDR3 loop is CASSLGRVLFNTEAFF. In DNA form, the CDR3 reads TGTGCCAGCAGCTTGGGGAGGGTGCTCTTCAACACTGAAGCTTTCTTT. The rearrangement joins TRBV7-8 to TRBJ1-1; no reliable D call. The CDR3 is 16 residues long. The V end was cut by 3 bases, the J end by 2 bases, with 16 bases between. CDR1 is SGHVS and CDR2 is FQNEAQ in the germline V gene.

The rearrangement uses TRBV6-1 and TRBJ2-7; D remains ambiguous. This CDR3 is 16 amino acids long. The germline V gene has CDR1 MNHNS and CDR2 SASEGT. Trimming removed 2 bases at V and 0 bases at J, with 14 bases between. CDR3 sequence: CASSESRGLVSYEQYF. The DNA for the CDR3 is TGTGCCAGCAGTGAATCCCGTGGCCTGGTCTCCTACGAGCAGTACTTC.

This chain connects TRBV3-1 (or the pseudogene TRBV3-2) to TRBJ2-1; D gene ambiguous. Germline V gives CDR1 LGHDT, CDR2 YNNKEL (reference sequence). V lost 4 bases, J lost 1 base, and 8 bases lay in between. CDR3 length: 14 residues. The CDR3 spells CASSPTPSYNEQFF. Here the CDR3 DNA reads TGTGCCAGCAGCCCCACCCCGTCCTACAATGAGCAGTTCTTC.

V and J are TRBV28 and TRBJ1-5; TRBD1 matches 7 bases. Per germline, CDR1 MDHEN and CDR2 SYDVKM. V was clipped by 5 bases and J by 2 bases; unmatched bases: 6. The CDR3 extends over 15 amino acids. The CDR3 bases are TGTGCCAGCAGTGCGACAGGGCAGGGCAATCAGCCCCAGCATTTT. The encoded protein is CASSATGQGNQPQHF.

This clone was seen just once. V gene TRBV5-8 combines with J gene TRBJ1-2, with 7 bases identical to TRBD1. The V segment lost 7 bases and the J segment 7 bases; nucleotides outside the gene matches: 13. CDR3 length: 14 amino acids. Germline V lookup: CDR1 SGHTS, CDR2 YDEGEE. CDR3 nucleotide sequence: TGTGCCAGCTCCTTGTACAGGGGAAGAGGTGGCTACACCTTC. It translates to CASSLYRGRGGYTF. The whole variable domain, remainder taken from reference TRBV5-8 and TRBJ1-2, is EAGVTQSPTHLIKTRGQQATLRCSPISGHTSVYWYQQALGLGLQFLLWYDEGEERNRGNFPPRFSGRQFPNYSSELNVNALELEDSALYLCASSLYRGRGGYTFGSGTRLTVV.

This chain connects TRBV19 to TRBJ1-2; the match to TRBD1 covers 8 bases. Germline V lookup: CDR1 LNHDA, CDR2 SQIVND (reference sequence). The J segment lost 3 bases and the V segment lost 6 bases, leaving 6 bases of the junction unmatched. This CDR3 is built from 14 residues. The CDR3 bases are TGTGCCAGTAGCGGACAGGGCGTGGACTATGGCTACACCTTC. Its translation: CASSGQGVDYGYTF. The full variable domain, completed using reference TRBV19 and TRBJ1-2, is DGGITQSPKYLFRKEGQNVTLSCEQNLNHDAMYWYRQDPGQGLRLIYYSQIVNDFQKGDIAEGYSVSREKKESFPLTVTSAQKNPTAFYLCASSGQGVDYGYTFGSGTRLTVV.

The V call is TRBV6-5, the J call TRBJ2-1, with no clear D. Trimming stripped 0 bases from V and 9 bases from J, with 9 bases between. This CDR3 is 13 amino acids long. Germline CDR1 reads MNHEY; CDR2 reads SVGAGI. The CDR3 DNA reads as TGTGCCAGCAGTTACTCTCTGGCTCCTGAGCAGTTCTTC. Its translation: CASSYSLAPEQFF.

This chain links TRBV7-9 with TRBJ1-3; D ambiguous. Trimming stripped 6 bases from V and 0 bases from J, with 9 bases between. The length of the CDR3 is 14 residues. CDR1 is SEHNR, CDR2 FQNEAQ, per germline (reference sequence). The CDR3 coding sequence is TGTGCCAGCAGTTCCGGCCGCTCTGGAAACACCATATATTTT. As protein: CASSSGRSGNTIYF. Based on the CDR3 plus reference TRBV7-9 and TRBJ1-3, the full variable domain is DTGVSQNPRHKITKRGQNVTFRCDPISEHNRLYWYRQTLGQGPEFLTYFQNEAQLEKSRLLSDRFSAERPKGSFSTLEIQRTEQGDSAMYLCASSSGRSGNTIYFGEGSWLTVV.